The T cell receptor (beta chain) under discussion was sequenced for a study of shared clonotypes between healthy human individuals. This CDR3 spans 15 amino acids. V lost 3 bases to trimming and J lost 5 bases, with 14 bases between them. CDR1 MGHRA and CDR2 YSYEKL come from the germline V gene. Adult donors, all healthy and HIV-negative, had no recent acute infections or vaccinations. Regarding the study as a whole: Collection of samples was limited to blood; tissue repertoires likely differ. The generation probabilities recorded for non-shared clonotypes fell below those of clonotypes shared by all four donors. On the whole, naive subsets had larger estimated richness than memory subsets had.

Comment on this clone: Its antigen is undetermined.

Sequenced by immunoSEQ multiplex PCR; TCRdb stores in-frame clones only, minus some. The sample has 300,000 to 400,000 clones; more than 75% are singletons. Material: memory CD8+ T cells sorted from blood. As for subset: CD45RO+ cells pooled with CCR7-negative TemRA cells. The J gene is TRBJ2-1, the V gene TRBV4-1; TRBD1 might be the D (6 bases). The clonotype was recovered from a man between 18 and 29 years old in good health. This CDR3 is CASSQFEQGNNEQFF. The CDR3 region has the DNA TGCGCCAGCAGCCAGTTCGAACAGGGAAACAATGAGCAGTTCTTC.